The clone carrying this T cell receptor (beta chain) occurred a few times. Per the original methods: Amplified reference gene primers provided the basis for estimating nucleated cell counts. TCRdb's copy holds only in-frame clones and misses some; the assay was immunoSEQ multiplex PCR. V, J and clone size reflect that table, while D and trimming were determined from the DNA. This sample has under 150,000 clones, with around 80% found just once. There are 13 residues in the CDR3. The V end was cut by 8 bases, the J end by 6 bases, with 14 bases between. The germline V gene has CDR1 MNHEY and CDR2 SVGAGI. The data belong to a study of blood T cell repertoires in COVID-19. Study-level background: COVID-19 samples collected from the United States, Italy and Spain covered acute and convalescent phases. PBMCs, B-cell-depleted T cells, or T cells provided the cDNA or gDNA that made up the material.

The source material was peripheral blood. The chain carries TRBV6-5 and TRBJ2-4; TRBD2 is a possible D gene (6 bases). The TCR was taken from a man between 65 and 80 years old with acute or convalescent COVID-19. Here the CDR3 reads CASQGGGRNIQYF. The CDR3 nucleotides read TGTGCCAGCCAGGGAGGTGGTAGAAACATTCAGTACTTC.